One and the same sample provided the 27 T cell receptor beta chains below, sequenced in a study of T cell clusters in autoimmune cytopenias. Each sample's input was 200 to 250 ng genomic DNA, some 34,000 genome equivalents. TRB was amplified by touch-down multiplex PCR, primer pools A and B combined. TCRdb re-called the multiplex PCR reads and gives one entry per CDR3 protein, without DNA. The repertoire table contains approximately 14,000 distinct CDR3 sequences. Sequenced material: peripheral blood. The receptors shown here come from a human donor with an autoimmune cytopenia or autoimmune hepatitis (not recorded which).

The genes are TRBV12-3 or TRBV12-4 and TRBJ2-5; TCRdb's D gene call, TRBD1, goes unchecked for lack of DNA. The CDR3 sequence is 18 residues long. This CDR3 reads CASSFGSAAPAFQETQYF.

The rearrangement links TRBV6-5 to TRBJ1-4; TCRdb indicates TRBD1, and absent DNA this call remains unverified. CDR1 MNHEY and CDR2 SVGAGI come from the germline V gene. This CDR3 contains 15 residues. CDR3 region: CASSPWGGDNEKLFF.

V is TRBV19 and J is TRBJ2-7. CDR1 and CDR2 (germline): LNHDA, SQIVND (reference sequence). The CDR3 runs to 14 residues. This CDR3 is CASSIGRQAYEQYF.

Measured by frequency, this clonotype is medium-sized. The chain combines TRBV29-1 with TRBJ2-2. The CDR3 loop spans 13 amino acids. CDR1 is SQVTM and CDR2 is ANQGSEA in the germline V gene. The CDR3 reads CSVMTYNPGELFF.

This chain links TRBV12-3 or TRBV12-4 with TRBJ2-2; TCRdb's D call, TRBD2, is unchecked because there is no DNA. This CDR3 spans 17 amino acids. The chain's CDR3 is CASSPSGTRGSTGELFF.

In terms of frequency, this clonotype is medium-sized (0.01 to 0.1%). J is TRBJ2-3 and V is TRBV19. The germline V gene has CDR1 LNHDA and CDR2 SQIVND (reference sequence). The CDR3 length is 14 residues. CDR3 sequence reads: CASSISASTDTQYF.

This sequence joins TRBV6-5 and TRBJ1-4; with no DNA, the TCRdb D assignment of TRBD1 cannot be verified. The CDR3 runs to 14 residues. Germline CDR1 reads MNHEY; CDR2 reads SVGAGI. The CDR3 here is CASSAPGSRGKLFF.

V usage is TRBV12-3 or TRBV12-4 and J usage is TRBJ2-7; checking the TCRdb D call of TRBD2 is not possible without DNA. The CDR3 runs to 14 residues. The CDR3 loop is CASRATSGSYEQYF.

Its frequency marks this clonotype as medium-sized. This chain joins TRBV19 and TRBJ2-2; TCRdb gives TRBD2 as the D gene, but with no DNA this cannot be confirmed. From germline, CDR1 is LNHDA and CDR2 SQIVND (reference sequence). There are 13 residues in the CDR3. The CDR3 loop reads CASRDSNTGELFF.

The gene calls are TRBV19 and TRBJ2-7; TCRdb's D call, TRBD2, is unchecked because there is no DNA. Germline V CDR1 and CDR2: LNHDA, SQIVND (reference sequence). This CDR3 is built from 13 residues. The CDR3 region is CASSNPGTREQYF.

This rearrangement joins TRBV30 to TRBJ2-3; the D call of TRBD2 rests on TCRdb alone, since no DNA is present to check it. The CDR3 length is 14 residues. Germline V CDR1 and CDR2: GTSNPN, SVGIG (reference sequence). CDR3 residues: CAWSASGVTDTQYF.

The chain employs TRBV5-4 and TRBJ1-1; TCRdb gives TRBD1 as the D gene, but with no DNA this cannot be confirmed. CDR3 length: 15 amino acids. CDR1 and CDR2 (germline): SGHNT, YYREEE (reference sequence). The CDR3 is CASSLAGGLNTEAFF.

This chain joins TRBV6-6 and TRBJ1-6. CDR1 and CDR2 (germline): MNHNY, SVGAGI (reference sequence). The CDR3 is 17 amino acids. This chain's CDR3 is CASSFSTGAGGVSPLHF.

The chain links TRBV19 to TRBJ2-7; TCRdb's D call, TRBD1, is unchecked because there is no DNA. The CDR3 consists of 13 residues. Germline loops: CDR1 LNHDA, CDR2 SQIVND (reference sequence). The CDR3 spells CASTDRGVREQYF.

This chain joins TRBV5-6 and TRBJ1-2; TCRdb's D call, TRBD1, is unchecked because there is no DNA. Germline assignment: CDR1 SGHDT and CDR2 YYEEEE. The CDR3 contains 14 residues. Here the CDR3 reads CASSPWTGAWGYTF.

This chain uses TRBV5-6 with TRBJ2-5; with no DNA, the TCRdb D assignment of TRBD1 cannot be verified. Germline CDR1 is SGHDT and CDR2 is YYEEEE. There are 17 residues in the CDR3. This CDR3 reads CASSANQGVRPQETQYF.

V gene TRBV12-3 or TRBV12-4 combines with J gene TRBJ2-7; lacking DNA, the TRBD1 call made by TCRdb goes unchecked. The CDR3 loop spans 16 amino acids. The CDR3 reads CASSSLFRTGFHEQYF.

V gene TRBV27 combines with J gene TRBJ2-2; lacking DNA, the TRBD1 call made by TCRdb goes unchecked. Germline assignment: CDR1 MNHEY and CDR2 SMNVEV (reference sequence). CDR3 length: 13 amino acids. The CDR3 loop reads CATGQGNTGELFF.

This clonotype is classed as medium-sized (0.01 to 0.1%) by frequency. The rearrangement joins TRBV6-5 to TRBJ2-1; the TRBD2 assignment by TCRdb is unverifiable without DNA. There are 12 residues in the CDR3. Germline CDR1 is MNHEY and CDR2 is SVGAGI. The chain's CDR3 is CASSQTSGKQFF.

The chain joins TRBV27 to TRBJ2-7; TCRdb reports TRBD2, a call that lacks DNA to check it against. Germline lookup yields CDR1 MNHEY and CDR2 SMNVEV (reference sequence). The CDR3 runs to 15 residues. CDR3 sequence: CASRPGASGLYEQYF.

This clonotype is classed as medium-sized by frequency. The CDR3 reads CASSSLAGGPRVHQFF. This rearrangement joins TRBV19 to TRBJ2-1; TCRdb's assignment of TRBD2 cannot be checked, as there is no DNA. CDR3 length equals 16 residues. Per the germline V gene, CDR1 is LNHDA and CDR2 is SQIVND (reference sequence).

This clonotype shows up as medium-sized by frequency. This chain uses TRBV29-1 with TRBJ1-1. CDR3 size: 11 residues. Germline V gene data show CDR1 as SQVTM and CDR2 as ANQGSEA. The CDR3: CSVRDGVEAFF.

The chain employs TRBV5-4 and TRBJ2-7; TCRdb picks TRBD1, but there is no DNA to check that call. The germline V gene encodes CDR1 SGHNT and CDR2 YYREEE (reference sequence). The CDR3 has 14 amino acids. The CDR3 is CASNSHRGYYEQYF.

The gene calls are TRBV5-5 and TRBJ1-4; TCRdb gives TRBD1 as the D gene, but with no DNA this cannot be confirmed. There are 16 residues in the CDR3. Germline V gives CDR1 SGHKS, CDR2 YYEKEE (reference sequence). This chain's CDR3 is CASSLRSTGGNEKLFF.

This chain joins TRBV6-5 and TRBJ2-5. CDR3 size: 14 residues. The V gene's germline CDR1 is MNHEY and CDR2 SVGAGI. The CDR3 region is CASSVGTPQETQYF.

The chain combines TRBV29-1 with TRBJ1-5; TCRdb outputs TRBD1, but without DNA this stays unchecked. The CDR3 spans 15 residues. Germline loops: CDR1 SQVTM, CDR2 ANQGSEA. The CDR3 here is CSAYNEDRPNQPQHF.

V and J are TRBV21-1 and TRBJ2-5; TCRdb calls TRBD1, which cannot be checked without DNA. TRBV21-1 is an annotated pseudogene. The CDR3 runs 13 residues. The CDR3 is CASSIHGRETQYF.